This TCR beta chain stems from a study of T cell responses to AZD1222 COVID-19 vaccine. V was clipped by 7 bases and J by 1 base, with 13 bases between them. CDR1 MNHEY and CDR2 SVGAGI come from the germline V gene. The CDR3 contains 14 residues. Sequencing was performed with immunoSEQ multiplex PCR; in TCRdb, only in-frame clones are kept and a portion is missing. The profile shows some 200,000 clones, 91% of them singletons. The sequenced sample was peripheral blood, obtained 28 days after the second AZD1222 dose. The chain combines TRBV6-5 with TRBJ1-1; the D is unclear. The sequence was collected from an adult who received the AZD1222 COVID-19 vaccine. The CDR3 DNA reads TGTGCCAGCACGGCCACAGTTTCGAACACTGAAGCTTTCTTT. Translation gives CASTATVSNTEAFF.